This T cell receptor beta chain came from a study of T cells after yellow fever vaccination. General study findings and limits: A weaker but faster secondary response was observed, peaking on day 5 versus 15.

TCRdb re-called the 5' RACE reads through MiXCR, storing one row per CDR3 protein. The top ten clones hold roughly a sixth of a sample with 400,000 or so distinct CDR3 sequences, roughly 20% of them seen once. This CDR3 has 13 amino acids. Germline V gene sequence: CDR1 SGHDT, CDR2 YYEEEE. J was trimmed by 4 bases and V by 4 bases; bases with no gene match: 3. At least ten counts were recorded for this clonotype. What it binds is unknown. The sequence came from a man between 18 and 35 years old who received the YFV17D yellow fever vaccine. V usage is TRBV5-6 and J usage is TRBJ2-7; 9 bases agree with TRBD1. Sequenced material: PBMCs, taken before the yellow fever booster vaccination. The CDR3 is CASSGGQGYEQYF. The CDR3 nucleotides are TGTGCCAGCAGCGGGGGACAGGGATACGAGCAGTACTTC.